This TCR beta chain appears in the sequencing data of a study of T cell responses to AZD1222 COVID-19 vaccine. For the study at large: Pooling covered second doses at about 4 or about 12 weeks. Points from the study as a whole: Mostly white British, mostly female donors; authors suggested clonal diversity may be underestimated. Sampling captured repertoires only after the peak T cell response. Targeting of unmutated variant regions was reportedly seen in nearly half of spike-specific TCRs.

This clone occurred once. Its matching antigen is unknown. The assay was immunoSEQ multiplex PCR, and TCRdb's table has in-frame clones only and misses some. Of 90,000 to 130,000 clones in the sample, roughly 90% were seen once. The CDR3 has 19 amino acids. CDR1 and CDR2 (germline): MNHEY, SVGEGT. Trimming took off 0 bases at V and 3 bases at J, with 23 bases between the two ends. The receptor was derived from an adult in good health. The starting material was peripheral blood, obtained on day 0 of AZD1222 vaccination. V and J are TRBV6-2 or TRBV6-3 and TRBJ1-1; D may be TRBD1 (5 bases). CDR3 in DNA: TGTGCCAGCAGTTACTCGCCCCCGGGACCAGGATCCGGCGACACTGAAGCTTTCTTT. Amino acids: CASSYSPPGPGSGDTEAFF.